This T cell receptor beta chain is drawn from a study of response to subunit inactivated influenza vaccine (dated by TCRdb to 2016 to 2018). At the level of the whole study: The study used deep quantitative T cell receptor repertoire profiling to track responses to a trivalent subunit inactivated influenza vaccine. Results the study describes overall, beyond this receptor: The authors suggested that each seasonal influenza vaccination may recruit only a limited number of new T cells.

Libraries were constructed by RT-PCR. This sample was sequenced with an Illumina HiSeq 2500. TCRdb reanalyzed the raw reads on its own, using fastp at Q25 for trimming and MiXCR for clone calling, and kept in-frame beta chains. A single entry per CDR3 protein holds the most common genes and DNA from its merged rows. The sample table holds hundreds of thousands of distinct CDR3 sequences, of which roughly 13% were seen once. About an eighth of the sample rests with the top ten. The time point label, as the study defines it: 45 days after influenza vaccine administration. In regard to this clonotype: The antigen it recognizes is unknown. It has no much larger one-base neighbor in the sample; base qualities were not kept.

Spanning cysteine to phenylalanine, the CDR3 consists of 15 amino acids. Kept here is only the CDR3 DNA, which spans 45 bases and is read in frame from base 1. The junction carries 12 bases between V and J, which are trimmed by 3 bases and 0 bases respectively. CDR1 and CDR2 were assigned from the germline V gene (reference sequence) as SEHNR and FQNEAQ. This sample comprised PBMCs from blood, obtained roughly 6 weeks after vaccination. The chain links TRBV7-9 with TRBJ2-7; TRBD1 is a possible D gene, resting on 6 matching bases. This receptor was identified in a man aged 50 or older who received an inactivated influenza vaccine. Donor details come from another sample of the same person, matched by shared clones. The nucleotides are TGTGCCAGCAGCTTGGCACAGGGCGACTCCTACGAGCAGTACTTC. The resulting protein is CASSLAQGDSYEQYF. With the rest looked up from the reference TRBV7-9 and TRBJ2-7 genes rather than sequenced, the full variable domain is DTGVSQNPRHKITKRGQNVTFRCDPISEHNRLYWYRQTLGQGPEFLTYFQNEAQLEKSRLLSDRFSAERPKGSFSTLEIQRTEQGDSAMYLCASSLAQGDSYEQYFGPGTRLTVT.